Below are 13 T cell receptor beta chains sequenced from a single sample in a study of blood T cell repertoires in COVID-19. Clones were sequenced by immunoSEQ multiplex PCR, and TCRdb holds only the in-frame ones, with some missing. Of fewer than 200,000 clones listed, around 85% were seen once; the top ten hold roughly 1.3%. The specimen sequenced was peripheral blood. All receptors derive from a man in his 60s who had recovered from COVID-19.

The genes are TRBV27 and TRBJ1-6, with 8 bases identical to TRBD1. The CDR3 consists of 17 residues. Germline CDR1 MNHEY, CDR2 SMNVEV (reference sequence). V was pared by 6 bases and J by 4 bases, with 11 bases of the junction left unmatched. This CDR3 reads CASRRGQDVVYNSPLHF. CDR3 bases: TGTGCCAGCAGAAGGGGACAGGACGTTGTGTATAATTCACCCCTCCACTTT.

The chain combines TRBV10-1 with TRBJ2-4; tentatively, D is TRBD1 (6 bases). Germline V gives CDR1 WNHNN, CDR2 SYGVQD (reference sequence). This CDR3 is 13 amino acids long. The V and J ends lost 7 bases and 4 bases respectively, with 11 bases between them. The CDR3 loop reads CASIPGQKNIQYF. The CDR3 DNA reads as TGCGCCAGCATCCCCGGACAGAAAAACATTCAGTACTTC.

The chain carries TRBV10-3 and TRBJ2-1, with D possibly being TRBD2 (6 bases). V was trimmed by 4 bases and J by 8 bases, leaving 15 bases between them. The germline CDR1 and CDR2 sequences are ENHRY and SYGVKD. The CDR3 is made up of 14 amino acids. The CDR3 reads CAISGATSSHEQFF. The CDR3 nucleotides read TGTGCCATCAGTGGGGCCACTAGCTCCCATGAGCAGTTCTTC.

This clone was seen once. This rearrangement joins TRBV6-5 to TRBJ2-1, with D perhaps TRBD2 (5 bases). CDR3 length: 15 amino acids. V dropped 9 bases and J dropped 0 bases, with 15 bases sitting between them. Germline V gene lookup returns CDR1 MNHEY and CDR2 SVGAGI. The CDR3 DNA reads TGTGCCAGTATGCGGGCACAGAGCTCCTACAATGAGCAGTTCTTC. Translating gives CASMRAQSSYNEQFF.

The rearrangement uses TRBV5-1 and TRBJ1-2; 7 bases fit TRBD1. Germline V gene lookup returns CDR1 SGHRS and CDR2 YFSETQ. CDR3 length: 13 residues. V lost 1 base to trimming and J lost 6 bases; unmatched junction nucleotides: 3. CDR3 nucleotide sequence: TGCGCCAGCAGCTTGACCAGGGGGGATGGCTACACCTTC. The encoded protein is CASSLTRGDGYTF. Full variable domain (missing parts from reference TRBV5-1 and TRBJ1-2): KAGVTQTPRYLIKTRGQQVTLSCSPISGHRSVSWYQQTPGQGLQFLFEYFSETQRNKGNFPGRFSGRQFSNSRSEMNVSTLELGDSALYLCASSLTRGDGYTFGSGTRLTVV.

This chain links TRBV12-5 with TRBJ2-1, with TRBD2 identical over 8 bases. The trim removed 2 bases at V and 4 bases at J, leaving 4 bases unmatched. This CDR3 contains 15 residues. Per germline, CDR1 LGHNT and CDR2 FRNRAP. Here the CDR3 reads CASGLQRGFYNEQFF. The CDR3 DNA follows: TGTGCTAGTGGTTTGCAGCGGGGGTTTTACAATGAGCAGTTCTTC.

The V and J genes are TRBV18 and TRBJ1-5; D remains ambiguous. The ends were cut back, 2 bases at V and 4 bases at J, with 9 bases in the middle. The length of the CDR3 is 14 residues. Per the germline V gene, CDR1 is KGHSH and CDR2 is LQKENI. This chain's CDR3 is CASSPDSGNQPQHF. CDR3 sequence (DNA): TGTGCCAGCTCACCAGATTCAGGAAATCAGCCCCAGCATTTT.

This sequence joins TRBV7-2 and TRBJ2-5, with 7 bases lining up with TRBD2. Germline CDR1 is SGHTA and CDR2 is FQGNSA. With V trimmed by 1 base and J by 6 bases, 8 bases remained unmatched. The CDR3 runs to 15 residues. Here the CDR3 DNA reads TGTGCCAGCAGCTTAGGAACCGGGACTATCAAGACCCAGTACTTC. Translation gives CASSLGTGTIKTQYF.

The chain combines TRBV7-9 with TRBJ2-7; TRBD2 matches 9 bases. This CDR3 contains 14 residues. Germline V lookup: CDR1 SEHNR, CDR2 FQNEAQ (reference sequence). The J segment lost 6 bases and the V segment lost 1 base, leaving 4 bases of the junction unmatched. The DNA for the CDR3 is TGTGCCAGCAGCTTAGGGTTAGCGGGAGTCGAGCAGTACTTC. Its translation: CASSLGLAGVEQYF.

The chain has TRBV4-3 and TRBJ1-2; D possibly corresponds to TRBD1 (5 bases). From germline, CDR1 is LGHNA and CDR2 YSLEER. Trimming pared 0 bases from V and 4 bases from J, leaving 15 bases between. This CDR3 is built from 16 residues. The CDR3 loop reads CASSQEQAYKFYGYTF. As DNA, the CDR3 is TGCGCCAGCAGCCAAGAACAGGCATATAAATTCTATGGCTACACCTTC.

The chain is built from TRBV7-2 and TRBJ2-2, with unresolved D. The length of the CDR3 is 14 residues. CDR1 is SGHTA and CDR2 is FQGNSA in the germline V gene. V gave up 3 bases and J gave up 4 bases, with 9 bases separating them. The CDR3 loop is CASSLRGTTGELFF. The DNA for the CDR3 is TGTGCCAGCAGCTTGCGCGGAACCACCGGGGAGCTGTTTTTT.

The J gene is TRBJ2-1, the V gene TRBV4-3; 9 bases align to TRBD2. CDR3 length equals 15 residues. The V gene's germline CDR1 is LGHNA and CDR2 YSLEER. J gave up 15 bases and V 2 bases, and 14 bases lay outside the gene matches. DNA for the CDR3: TGCGCCAGCAGCCAACCCACCCCTGCGGGGGGGCGCCTGTTCTTC. It translates to CASSQPTPAGGRLFF.

The chain uses TRBV3-1 (or the pseudogene TRBV3-2) and TRBJ1-5; tentatively, D is TRBD1 (6 bases). Per germline, CDR1 LGHDT and CDR2 YNNKEL (reference sequence). The CDR3 is 14 residues long. The V end lost 4 bases, the J end lost 4 bases, and 11 bases lay between the germline ends. CDR3 protein: CASSPWDTNQPQHF. In DNA, the CDR3 is TGTGCCAGCAGCCCATGGGACACGAATCAGCCCCAGCATTTT.